A single sample gave rise to the 2 T cell receptor beta chains below, sequenced in a study of blood T cells in healthy people across ages. A second PCR, run for roughly 7 to 11 cycles, used a sample-barcoded 5' primer plus a J-beta primer mix. TCRdb passed the 5' RACE reads through MiXCR, listing each CDR3 protein once. Of about 1.4 million distinct CDR3 sequences in the sample, around 59% are singletons; the top ten hold over 5%. Material for sequencing was blood. Source of these receptors: a man aged 18 to 29 in good health.

The chain couples TRBV6-1 to TRBJ1-2; TRBD1 agrees at 8 bases. The V gene end was trimmed by 8 bases and the J gene end by 0 bases; junction bases not matched to a gene: 14. CDR1 MNHNS and CDR2 SASEGT come from the germline V gene. The CDR3 spans 17 residues. The CDR3 region is CASSGLRGPTANYGYTF. The CDR3 DNA follows: TGTGCCAGCTCCGGACTCAGGGGGCCAACTGCTAACTATGGCTACACCTTC.

The rearrangement uses TRBV9 and TRBJ2-1, with TRBD1 matching over 9 bases. The CDR3 is 15 amino acids. Germline values: CDR1 SGDLS, CDR2 YYNGEE. J was trimmed by 5 bases and V by 2 bases; bases with no gene match: 5. This CDR3 reads CASSVRDRVDNEQFF. The CDR3 nucleotides are TGTGCCAGCAGCGTTAGGGACAGGGTCGACAATGAGCAGTTCTTC.